Below, 7 T cell receptor beta chains from the same sample are listed, as sequenced in a study of shared clonotypes between healthy human individuals. Sequenced by immunoSEQ multiplex PCR; TCRdb stores in-frame clones only, minus some. The sample gives more than 1.2 million clones, around 98.5% of which show up once; around 0.38% is in the top ten. The sequenced sample consisted of naive CD4+ T cells sorted from blood. Noted subset: CD45RA+ positively selected. The receptors were gathered from a man in his thirties or forties in good health.

The chain has TRBV7-9 and TRBJ2-3; D unclear. Trimming took off 2 bases at V and 3 bases at J, with 6 bases between the two ends. Germline V lookup: CDR1 SEHNR, CDR2 FQNEAQ (reference sequence). This CDR3 has 13 residues. CDR3 coding DNA: TGTGCCAGCAGCTTAAAGAATACAGATACGCAGTATTTT. Translation: CASSLKNTDTQYF. Full variable domain (missing parts from reference TRBV7-9 and TRBJ2-3): DTGVSQNPRHKITKRGQNVTFRCDPISEHNRLYWYRQTLGQGPEFLTYFQNEAQLEKSRLLSDRFSAERPKGSFSTLEIQRTEQGDSAMYLCASSLKNTDTQYFGPGTRLTVL.

V and J are TRBV9 and TRBJ1-2; TRBD1 aligns across 7 bases. Per the germline V gene, CDR1 is SGDLS and CDR2 is YYNGEE. The trim removed 0 bases at V and 0 bases at J, leaving 2 bases unmatched. This CDR3 is 15 amino acids long. The CDR3 spells CASSVAGTANYGYTF. Here the CDR3 DNA reads TGTGCCAGCAGCGTAGCCGGGACAGCTAACTATGGCTACACCTTC.

This sequence joins TRBV7-2 and TRBJ1-5; D is unresolved. Germline V gives CDR1 SGHTA, CDR2 FQGNSA. The CDR3 has 15 amino acids. V lost 1 base, J lost 6 bases, and 13 bases lay in between. The CDR3 sequence: CASSLDLWRPQPQHF. CDR3 DNA sequence: TGTGCCAGCAGCTTAGATCTATGGAGGCCTCAGCCCCAGCATTTT. The variable domain in full, completed from reference TRBV7-2 and TRBJ1-5, reads GAGVSQSPSNKVTEKGKDVELRCDPISGHTALYWYRQSLGQGLEFLIYFQGNSAPDKSGLPSDRFSAERTGGSVSTLTIQRTQQEDSAVYLCASSLDLWRPQPQHFGDGTRLSIL.

The rearrangement links TRBV10-3 to TRBJ2-1, with D tentatively TRBD1 (6 bases). CDR1 is ENHRY and CDR2 is SYGVKD in the germline V gene. This CDR3 has 14 amino acids. V lost 11 bases and J 0 bases, leaving 14 bases between the germline ends. CDR3 residues: CASLGQISYNEQFF. The CDR3 nucleotides are TGTGCCTCACTAGGACAGATCTCCTACAATGAGCAGTTCTTC.

The chain is built from TRBV27 and TRBJ2-1, with 8 bases matching TRBD2. CDR1 is MNHEY and CDR2 is SMNVEV in the germline V gene (reference sequence). V was clipped by 8 bases and J by 7 bases; unmatched bases: 7. This CDR3 region has 13 residues. CDR3 amino acids: CASGLLAANEQFF. The CDR3 bases are TGTGCCAGCGGGCTACTAGCGGCTAATGAGCAGTTCTTC.

The chain uses TRBV7-2 and TRBJ2-5; 11 nucleotides align to TRBD2. The J segment lost 4 bases and the V segment lost 5 bases, leaving 9 bases of the junction unmatched. CDR3 length: 16 residues. Germline CDR1 is SGHTA and CDR2 is FQGNSA. CDR3 nucleotides: TGTGCCAGCAGCCTCACTAGCGGGGGAGGGCCAGAGACCCAGTACTTC. Its translation is CASSLTSGGGPETQYF.

The chain couples TRBV7-9 to TRBJ2-5; TRBD2 might be the D (6 bases). Germline values: CDR1 SEHNR, CDR2 FQNEAQ (reference sequence). V was clipped by 1 base and J by 2 bases, with 14 bases between them. This CDR3 spans 16 amino acids. The CDR3 reads CASSLGDGRGQETQYF. CDR3 nucleotides: TGTGCCAGCAGCTTAGGAGACGGGAGAGGTCAAGAGACCCAGTACTTC. Full variable domain (outside the CDR3, taken from reference TRBV7-9 and TRBJ2-5): DTGVSQNPRHKITKRGQNVTFRCDPISEHNRLYWYRQTLGQGPEFLTYFQNEAQLEKSRLLSDRFSAERPKGSFSTLEIQRTEQGDSAMYLCASSLGDGRGQETQYFGPGTRLLVL.